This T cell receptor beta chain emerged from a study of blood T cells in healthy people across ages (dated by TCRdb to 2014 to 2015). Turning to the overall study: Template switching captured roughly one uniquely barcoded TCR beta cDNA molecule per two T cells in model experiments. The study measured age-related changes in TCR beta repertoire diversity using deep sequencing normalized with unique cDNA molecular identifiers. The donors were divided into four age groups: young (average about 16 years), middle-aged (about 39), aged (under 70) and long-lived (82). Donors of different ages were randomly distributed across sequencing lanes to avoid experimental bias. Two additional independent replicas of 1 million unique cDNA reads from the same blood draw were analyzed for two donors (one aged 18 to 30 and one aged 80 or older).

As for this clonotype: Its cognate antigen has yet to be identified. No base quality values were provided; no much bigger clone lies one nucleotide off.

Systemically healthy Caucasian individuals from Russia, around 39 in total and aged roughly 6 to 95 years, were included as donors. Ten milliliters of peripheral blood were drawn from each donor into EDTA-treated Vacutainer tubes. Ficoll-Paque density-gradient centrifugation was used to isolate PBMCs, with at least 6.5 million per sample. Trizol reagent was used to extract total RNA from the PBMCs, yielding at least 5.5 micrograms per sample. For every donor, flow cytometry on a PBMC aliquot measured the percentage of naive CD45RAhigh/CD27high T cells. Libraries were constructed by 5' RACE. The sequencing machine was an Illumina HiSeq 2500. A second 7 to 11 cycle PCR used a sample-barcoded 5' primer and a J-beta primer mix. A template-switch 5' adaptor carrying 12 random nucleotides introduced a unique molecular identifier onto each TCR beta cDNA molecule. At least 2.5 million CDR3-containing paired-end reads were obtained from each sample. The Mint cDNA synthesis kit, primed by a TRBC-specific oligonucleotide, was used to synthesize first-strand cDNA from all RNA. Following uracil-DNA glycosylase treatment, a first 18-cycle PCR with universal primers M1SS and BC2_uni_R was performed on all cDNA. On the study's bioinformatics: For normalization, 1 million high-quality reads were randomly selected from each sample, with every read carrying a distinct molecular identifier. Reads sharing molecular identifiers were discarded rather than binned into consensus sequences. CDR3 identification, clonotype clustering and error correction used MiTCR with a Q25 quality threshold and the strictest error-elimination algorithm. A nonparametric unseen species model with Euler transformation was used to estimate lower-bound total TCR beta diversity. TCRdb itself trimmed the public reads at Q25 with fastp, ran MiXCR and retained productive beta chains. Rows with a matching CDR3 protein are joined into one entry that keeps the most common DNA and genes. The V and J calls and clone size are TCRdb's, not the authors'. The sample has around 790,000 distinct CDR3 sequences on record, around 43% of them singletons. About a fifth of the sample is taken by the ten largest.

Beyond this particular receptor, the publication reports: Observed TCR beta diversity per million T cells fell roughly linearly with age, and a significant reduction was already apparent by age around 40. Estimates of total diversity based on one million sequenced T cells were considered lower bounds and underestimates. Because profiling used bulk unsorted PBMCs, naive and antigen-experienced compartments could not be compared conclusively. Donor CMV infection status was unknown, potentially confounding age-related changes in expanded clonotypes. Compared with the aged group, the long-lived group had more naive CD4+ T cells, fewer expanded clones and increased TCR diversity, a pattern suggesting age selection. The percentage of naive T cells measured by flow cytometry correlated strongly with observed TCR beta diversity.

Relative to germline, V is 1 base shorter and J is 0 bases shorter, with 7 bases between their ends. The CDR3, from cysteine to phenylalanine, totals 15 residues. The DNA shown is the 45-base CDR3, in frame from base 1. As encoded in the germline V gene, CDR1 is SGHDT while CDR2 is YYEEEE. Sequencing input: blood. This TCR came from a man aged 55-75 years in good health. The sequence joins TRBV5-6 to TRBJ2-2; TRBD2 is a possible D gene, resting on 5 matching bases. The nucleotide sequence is TGTGCCAGCAGCTTGTTAGCGTCGAACACCGGGGAGCTGTTTTTT. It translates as CASSLLASNTGELFF.